The source of this T cell receptor (beta chain) is a study of blood T cell repertoires in COVID-19. In the study overall: The United States, Italy and Spain provided the acute and convalescent COVID-19 samples. Sources were T cells, B-cell-depleted T cells, or PBMCs; the material itself was cDNA or gDNA.

Per the original methods: Using reference gene primer amplification, nucleated cell counts were estimated. Method: immunoSEQ multiplex PCR; TCRdb's copy keeps in-frame clones and lacks some. Clonal size and the V and J genes are those of that table, whereas D and trimming came from the DNA. The sample has about 330,000 clones, around four fifths seen once; the top ten hold approximately 1.2%. The specimen sequenced was peripheral blood. This clonotype was sampled from a woman between 50 and 59 years old with acute or convalescent COVID-19.

CDR3 sequence: CATSTVNTEAFF. DNA for the CDR3: TGTGCCACCAGTACGGTGAACACTGAAGCTTTCTTT. The rearrangement joins TRBV5-5 to TRBJ1-1; no clear D. Trimming removed 9 bases from V and 0 bases from J, with 9 bases in between. This CDR3 spans 12 amino acids. The germline V gene encodes CDR1 SGHKS and CDR2 YYEKEE (reference sequence).